Shown below are 4 T cell receptor beta chains from a single sample sequenced in a study of blood T cell repertoires in COVID-19. Only in-frame clones appear in the TCRdb table, and some are missing; sequencing was by immunoSEQ multiplex PCR. The sample includes 95,000 to 150,000 clones, approximately 85% seen only once; the top ten take approximately 6.6%. Source material: peripheral blood. All receptors derive from a man at least 80 years old with active or convalescent COVID-19.

V gene TRBV19 combines with J gene TRBJ1-3; D may be TRBD1 (6 bases). The CDR3 has 16 amino acids. Germline V gives CDR1 LNHDA, CDR2 SQIVND (reference sequence). V dropped 4 bases and J dropped 2 bases, with 15 bases sitting between them. The CDR3 loop is CASSTRTGSTGNTIYF. In DNA form, the CDR3 reads TGTGCCAGTAGTACACGAACAGGGAGTACTGGAAACACCATATATTTT.

The chain's CDR3 is CASSLGETSFYNEQFF. The CDR3 DNA reads TGTGCCAGCAGCTTGGGTGAGACTAGCTTCTACAATGAGCAGTTCTTC. The chain joins TRBV5-6 to TRBJ2-1; 7 bases align to TRBD2. Trimming took 0 bases from V and 3 from J; bases not matched to a gene: 6. Germline V gene sequence: CDR1 SGHDT, CDR2 YYEEEE. The length of the CDR3 is 16 residues. Using reference TRBV5-6 and TRBJ2-1 for the parts outside the CDR3, the full variable domain is DAGVTQSPTHLIKTRGQQVTLRCSPKSGHDTVSWYQQALGQGPQFIFQYYEEEERQRGNFPDRFSGHQFPNYSSELNVNALLLGDSALYLCASSLGETSFYNEQFFGPGTRLTVL.

The V call is TRBV5-8, the J call TRBJ2-1, with D perhaps TRBD2 (6 bases). The CDR3 is made up of 15 amino acids. The germline V and J ends were trimmed by 4 bases and 7 bases, with 18 bases remaining between them. From germline, CDR1 is SGHTS and CDR2 YDEGEE. The CDR3 sequence is CASSRKGTAGNEQFF. The DNA for the CDR3 is TGTGCCAGCAGCAGGAAAGGGACCGCGGGGAATGAGCAGTTCTTC.

This rearrangement joins TRBV28 to TRBJ1-6; 8 bases map to TRBD1. Trimming took 5 bases from V and 6 from J; bases not matched to a gene: 3. CDR3 length: 14 amino acids. Germline-derived CDR1 and CDR2 are MDHEN and SYDVKM. CDR3 protein: CASSKGQVNSPLHF. CDR3 bases: TGTGCCAGCAGTAAGGGACAGGTTAATTCACCCCTCCACTTT.